This T cell receptor beta chain came from a study of beta chain features in type 1 diabetes. Study-wide results and limits: All four CD4+ subsets of Type 1 diabetes patients contained TCRB CDR3s that were moderately but significantly shorter. Fewer junction insertions and more nucleotide deletions appeared in type 1 diabetes patients. Among patients, naive, central memory and Treg TCRB repertoires appeared more similar than among healthy donors.

Naive, central memory, regulatory and stem cell-like memory cells within the CD4+ compartment were sorted using CD45RO/CCR7/CD25/CD127/CD95/CD27. The entirety of the isolated RNA underwent reverse transcription, so expressed TCRB transcripts were sequenced. This table comes from immunoSEQ multiplex PCR, and its TCRdb copy is limited to in-frame clones, with some not included. The table lists roughly 300,000 clones, roughly 8% of them singletons, with 0.44% in the top ten. The CDR3 extends over 14 amino acids. Trimming took 6 bases from V and 7 from J; bases not matched to a gene: 12. CDR1 is SQVTM and CDR2 is ANQGSEA in the germline V gene. This clone was observed a few times. Its cognate antigen is unknown.

The chain couples TRBV29-1 to TRBJ1-2; 9 bases align to TRBD1. This sequence originates from a woman under 30 in good health. Material for sequencing was central memory CD4+ T cells from blood. The CDR3 spells CSVSWGQGGGGYTF. The CDR3, as DNA: TGCAGCGTGTCTTGGGGACAGGGTGGCGGTGGCTACACCTTC. Full variable domain (outside the CDR3, taken from reference TRBV29-1 and TRBJ1-2): SAVISQKPSRDICQRGTSLTIQCQVDSQVTMMFWYRQQPGQSLTLIATANQGSEATYESGFVIDKFPISRPNLTFSTLTVSNMSPEDSSIYLCSVSWGQGGGGYTFGSGTRLTVV.